A single T cell receptor beta chain is shown here with its context. How the authors handled the data: Researchers report that nucleated cell counts were estimated from reference gene primer amplification. Here immunoSEQ multiplex PCR was the method, and the copy in TCRdb shows in-frame clones only, minus some. V, J and clone size were drawn from that table, and D and trimming were deduced from the DNA. The sample yields over 10,000 clones, 65% to 90% seen once. The data are from a study of blood T cell repertoires in COVID-19. The CDR3 has 15 amino acids. The V gene lost 0 bases and the J gene lost 0 bases, with 7 bases spanning the gap. From germline, CDR1 is SGHRS and CDR2 YFSETQ.

V and J are TRBV5-1 and TRBJ1-3; D is perhaps TRBD1 (5 bases). Sequencing was carried out using peripheral blood. This TCR derives from a man older than 75 with acute or convalescent COVID-19. DNA for the CDR3: TGCGCCAGCAGCTTGGCTGGGGCCTCTGGAAACACCATATATTTT. Translated, it gives CASSLAGASGNTIYF.